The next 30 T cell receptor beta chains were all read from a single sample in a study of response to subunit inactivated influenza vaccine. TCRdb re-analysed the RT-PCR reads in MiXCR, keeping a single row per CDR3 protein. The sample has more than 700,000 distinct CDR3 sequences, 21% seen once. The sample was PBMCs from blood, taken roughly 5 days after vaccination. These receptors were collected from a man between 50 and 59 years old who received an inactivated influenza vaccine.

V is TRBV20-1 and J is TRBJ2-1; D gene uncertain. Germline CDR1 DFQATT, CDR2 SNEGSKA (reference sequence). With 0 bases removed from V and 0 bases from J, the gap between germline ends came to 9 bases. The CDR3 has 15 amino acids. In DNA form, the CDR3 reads TGCAGTGCTAGAGAGATTAAGAGCTCCTACAATGAGCAGTTCTTC. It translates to CSAREIKSSYNEQFF.

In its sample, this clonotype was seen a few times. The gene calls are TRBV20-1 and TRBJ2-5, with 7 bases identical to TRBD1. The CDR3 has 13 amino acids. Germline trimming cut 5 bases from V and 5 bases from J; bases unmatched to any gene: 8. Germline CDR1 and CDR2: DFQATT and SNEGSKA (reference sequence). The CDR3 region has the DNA TGCAGTGCTCAGGGACAGACCGGCGAGACCCAGTACTTC. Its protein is CSAQGQTGETQYF.

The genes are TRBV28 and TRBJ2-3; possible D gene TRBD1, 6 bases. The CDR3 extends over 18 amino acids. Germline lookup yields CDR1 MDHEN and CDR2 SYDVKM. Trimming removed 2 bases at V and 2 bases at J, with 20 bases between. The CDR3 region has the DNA TGTGCCAGCAGTTTACCCCTTGAGGGGGTGATTTACACAGATACGCAGTATTTT. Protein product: CASSLPLEGVIYTDTQYF. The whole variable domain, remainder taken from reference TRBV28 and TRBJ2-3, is DVKVTQSSRYLVKRTGEKVFLECVQDMDHENMFWYRQDPGLGLRLIYFSYDVKMKEKGDIPEGYSVSREKKERFSLILESASTNQTSMYLCASSLPLEGVIYTDTQYFGPGTRLTVL.

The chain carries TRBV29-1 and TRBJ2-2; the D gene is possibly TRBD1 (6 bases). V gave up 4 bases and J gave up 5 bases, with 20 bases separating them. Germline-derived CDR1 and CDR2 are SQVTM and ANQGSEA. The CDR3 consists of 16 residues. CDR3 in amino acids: CSVALQGSMRTGELFF. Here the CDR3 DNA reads TGCAGCGTTGCCTTACAGGGTTCTATGAGGACCGGGGAGCTGTTTTTT.

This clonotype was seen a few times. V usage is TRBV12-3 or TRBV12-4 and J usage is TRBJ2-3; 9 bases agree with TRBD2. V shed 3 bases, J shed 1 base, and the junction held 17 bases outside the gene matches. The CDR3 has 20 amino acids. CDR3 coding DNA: TGTGCCAGCAGTTTTACCCGGACTAGCGAGTCGCGGGGGCGCACAGATACGCAGTATTTT. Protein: CASSFTRTSESRGRTDTQYF.

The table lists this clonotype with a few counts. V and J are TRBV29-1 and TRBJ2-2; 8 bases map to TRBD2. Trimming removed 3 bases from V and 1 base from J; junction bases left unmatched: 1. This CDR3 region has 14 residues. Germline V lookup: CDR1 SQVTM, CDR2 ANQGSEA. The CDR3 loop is CSVDTSGNTGELFF. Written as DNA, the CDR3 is TGCAGCGTTGACACTAGCGGGAACACCGGGGAGCTGTTTTTT.

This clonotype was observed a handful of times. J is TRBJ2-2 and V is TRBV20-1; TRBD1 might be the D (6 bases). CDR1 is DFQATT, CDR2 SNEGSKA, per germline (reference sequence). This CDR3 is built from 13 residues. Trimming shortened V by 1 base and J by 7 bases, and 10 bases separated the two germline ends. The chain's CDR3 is CSARGGTNGELFF. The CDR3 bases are TGCAGTGCTAGAGGAGGGACAAACGGGGAGCTGTTTTTT.

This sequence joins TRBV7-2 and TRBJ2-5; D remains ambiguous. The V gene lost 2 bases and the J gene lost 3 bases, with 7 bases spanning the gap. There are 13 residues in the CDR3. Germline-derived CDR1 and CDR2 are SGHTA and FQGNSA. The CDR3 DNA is TGTGCCAGCAGCTTAAGTCCAAAAGAGACCCAGTACTTC. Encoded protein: CASSLSPKETQYF.

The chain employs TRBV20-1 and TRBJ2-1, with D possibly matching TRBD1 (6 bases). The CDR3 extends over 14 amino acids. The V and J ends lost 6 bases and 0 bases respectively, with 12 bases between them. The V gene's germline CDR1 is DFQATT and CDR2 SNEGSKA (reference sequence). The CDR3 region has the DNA TGCAGTGCCGCCGGACAGATCTCCTACAATGAGCAGTTCTTC. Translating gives CSAAGQISYNEQFF.

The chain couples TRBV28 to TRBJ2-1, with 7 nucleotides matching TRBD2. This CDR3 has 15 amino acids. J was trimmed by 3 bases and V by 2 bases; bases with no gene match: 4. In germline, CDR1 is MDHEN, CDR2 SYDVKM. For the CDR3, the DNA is TGTGCCAGCAGTTTACTAGCGGAGGGCTACAATGAGCAGTTCTTC. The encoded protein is CASSLLAEGYNEQFF.

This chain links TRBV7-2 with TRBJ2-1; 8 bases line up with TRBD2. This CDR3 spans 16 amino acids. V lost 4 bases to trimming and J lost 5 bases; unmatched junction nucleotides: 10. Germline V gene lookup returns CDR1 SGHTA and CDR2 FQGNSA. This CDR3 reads CASSSRRGGRNNEQFF. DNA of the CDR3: TGTGCCAGCAGCTCCCGGCGCGGGGGGAGGAACAATGAGCAGTTCTTC.

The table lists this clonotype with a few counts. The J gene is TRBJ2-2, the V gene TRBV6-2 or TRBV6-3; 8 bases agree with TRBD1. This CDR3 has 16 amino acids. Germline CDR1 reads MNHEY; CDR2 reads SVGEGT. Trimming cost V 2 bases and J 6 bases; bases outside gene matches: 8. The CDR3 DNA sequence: TGTGCCAGCAGTTACCACAGGGGGAACGTCGCCGGGGAGCTGTTTTTT. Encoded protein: CASSYHRGNVAGELFF.

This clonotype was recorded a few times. Written as DNA, the CDR3 is TGTGCCAGCACCGCTACAGGGATTCATGGCTACACCTTC. Encoded protein: CASTATGIHGYTF. The rearrangement joins TRBV12-3 or TRBV12-4 to TRBJ1-2, with a weak D call TRBD1 (6 bases). The CDR3 runs to 13 residues. V gave up 7 bases and J gave up 6 bases, with 15 bases separating them.

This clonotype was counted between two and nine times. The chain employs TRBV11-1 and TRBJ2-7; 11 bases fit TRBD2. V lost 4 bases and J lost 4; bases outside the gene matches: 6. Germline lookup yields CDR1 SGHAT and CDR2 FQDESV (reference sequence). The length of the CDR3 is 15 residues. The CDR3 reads CASSSTSGSRYEQYF. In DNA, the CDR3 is TGTGCCAGCAGCTCCACTAGCGGGAGTAGGTACGAGCAGTACTTC.

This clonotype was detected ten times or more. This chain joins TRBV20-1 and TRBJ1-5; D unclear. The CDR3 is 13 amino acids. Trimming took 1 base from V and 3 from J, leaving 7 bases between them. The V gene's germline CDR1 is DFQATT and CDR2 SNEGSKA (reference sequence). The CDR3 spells CSARGPFNQPQHF. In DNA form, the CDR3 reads TGCAGTGCTAGAGGACCCTTCAATCAGCCCCAGCATTTT.

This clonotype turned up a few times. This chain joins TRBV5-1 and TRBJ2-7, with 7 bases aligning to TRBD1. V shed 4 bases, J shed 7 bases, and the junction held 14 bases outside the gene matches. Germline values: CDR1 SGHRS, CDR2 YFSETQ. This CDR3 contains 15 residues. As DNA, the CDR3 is TGCGCCAGCAGCCCAGCCGGGACAGCTGATACTGAGCAGTACTTC. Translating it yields CASSPAGTADTEQYF.

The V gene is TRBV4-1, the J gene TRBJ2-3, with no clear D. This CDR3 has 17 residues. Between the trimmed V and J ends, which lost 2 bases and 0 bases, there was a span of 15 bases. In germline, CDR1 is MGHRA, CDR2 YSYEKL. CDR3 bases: TGCGCCAGCAGCCAAATGACTTCCACTTCTAGCACAGATACGCAGTATTTT. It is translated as CASSQMTSTSSTDTQYF.

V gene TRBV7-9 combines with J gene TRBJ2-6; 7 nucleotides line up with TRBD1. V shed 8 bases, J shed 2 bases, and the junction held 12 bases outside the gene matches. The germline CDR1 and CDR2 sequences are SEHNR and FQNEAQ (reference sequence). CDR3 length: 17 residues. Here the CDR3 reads CASARWDRQTGANVLTF. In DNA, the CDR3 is TGTGCCAGCGCCCGGTGGGACAGACAGACTGGGGCCAACGTCCTGACTTTC. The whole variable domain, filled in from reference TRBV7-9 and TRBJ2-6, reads DTGVSQNPRHKITKRGQNVTFRCDPISEHNRLYWYRQTLGQGPEFLTYFQNEAQLEKSRLLSDRFSAERPKGSFSTLEIQRTEQGDSAMYLCASARWDRQTGANVLTFGAGSRLTVL.

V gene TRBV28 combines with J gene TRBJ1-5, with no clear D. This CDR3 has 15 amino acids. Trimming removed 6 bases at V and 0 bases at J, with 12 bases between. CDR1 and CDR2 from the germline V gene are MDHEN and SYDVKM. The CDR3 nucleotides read TGTGCCAGCAGCCGGACCGTGTATAGCAATCAGCCCCAGCATTTT. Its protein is CASSRTVYSNQPQHF.

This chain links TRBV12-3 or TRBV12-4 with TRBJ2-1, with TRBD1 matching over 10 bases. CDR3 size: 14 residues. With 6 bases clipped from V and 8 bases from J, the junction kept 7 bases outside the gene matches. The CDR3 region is CASSGTGVSHEQFF. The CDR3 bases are TGTGCCAGCAGCGGGACAGGGGTTTCGCATGAGCAGTTCTTC.

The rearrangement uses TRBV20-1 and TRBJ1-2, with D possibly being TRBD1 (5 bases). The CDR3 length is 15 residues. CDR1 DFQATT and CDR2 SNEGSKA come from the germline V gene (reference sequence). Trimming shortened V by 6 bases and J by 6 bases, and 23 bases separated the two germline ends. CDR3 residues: CSATLALTTEDGYTF. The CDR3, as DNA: TGCAGTGCCACTTTGGCCCTAACGACAGAAGATGGCTACACCTTC.

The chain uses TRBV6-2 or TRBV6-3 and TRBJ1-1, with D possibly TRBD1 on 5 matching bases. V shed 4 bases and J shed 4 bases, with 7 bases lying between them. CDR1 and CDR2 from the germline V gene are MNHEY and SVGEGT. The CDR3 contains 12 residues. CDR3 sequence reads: CASSWGTTEAFF. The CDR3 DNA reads TGTGCCAGCAGTTGGGGGACCACTGAAGCTTTCTTT.

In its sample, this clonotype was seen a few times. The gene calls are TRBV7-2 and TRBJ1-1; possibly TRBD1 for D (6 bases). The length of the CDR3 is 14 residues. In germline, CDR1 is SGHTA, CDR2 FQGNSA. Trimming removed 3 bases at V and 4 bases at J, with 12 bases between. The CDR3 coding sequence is TGTGCCAGCAGCTTGGGGGCTAGGACCACTGAAGCTTTCTTT. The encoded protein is CASSLGARTTEAFF.

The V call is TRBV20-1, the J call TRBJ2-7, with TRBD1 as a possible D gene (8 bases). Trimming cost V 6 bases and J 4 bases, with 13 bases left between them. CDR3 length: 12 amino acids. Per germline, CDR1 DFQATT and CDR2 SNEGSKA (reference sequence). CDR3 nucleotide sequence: TGCAGTGCAACACAGGGGGGGTACGAGCAGTACTTC. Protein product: CSATQGGYEQYF.

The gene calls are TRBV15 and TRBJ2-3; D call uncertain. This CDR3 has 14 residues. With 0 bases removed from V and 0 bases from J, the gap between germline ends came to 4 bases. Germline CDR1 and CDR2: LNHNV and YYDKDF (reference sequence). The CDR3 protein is CATSREVSTDTQYF. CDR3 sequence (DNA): TGTGCCACCAGCAGAGAAGTGAGCACAGATACGCAGTATTTT. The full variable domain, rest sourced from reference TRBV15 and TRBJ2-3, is DAMVIQNPRYQVTQFGKPVTLSCSQTLNHNVMYWYQQKSSQAPKLLFHYYDKDFNNEADTPDNFQSRRPNTSFCFLDIRSPGLGDTAMYLCATSREVSTDTQYFGPGTRLTVL.

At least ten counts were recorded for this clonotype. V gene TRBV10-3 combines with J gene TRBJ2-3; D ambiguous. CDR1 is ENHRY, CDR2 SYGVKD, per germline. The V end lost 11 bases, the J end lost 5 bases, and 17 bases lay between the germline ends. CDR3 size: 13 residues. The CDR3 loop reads CAVADIPIDTQYF. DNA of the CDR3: TGTGCCGTCGCGGATATCCCCATAGATACGCAGTATTTT.

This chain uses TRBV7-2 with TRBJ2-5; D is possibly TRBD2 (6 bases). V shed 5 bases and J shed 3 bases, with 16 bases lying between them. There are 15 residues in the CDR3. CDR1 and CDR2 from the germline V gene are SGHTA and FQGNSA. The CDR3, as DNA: TGTGCCAGCAGCCATACGGGACTTTTAAAAGAGACCCAGTACTTC. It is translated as CASSHTGLLKETQYF.

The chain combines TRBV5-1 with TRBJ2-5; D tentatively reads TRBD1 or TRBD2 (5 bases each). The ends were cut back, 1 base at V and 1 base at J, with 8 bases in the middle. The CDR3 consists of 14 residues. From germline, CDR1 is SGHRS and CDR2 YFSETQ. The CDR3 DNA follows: TGCGCCAGCAGCTTGATGGGGACCCAAGAGACCCAGTACTTC. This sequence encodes CASSLMGTQETQYF. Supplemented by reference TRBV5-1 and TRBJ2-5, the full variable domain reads KAGVTQTPRYLIKTRGQQVTLSCSPISGHRSVSWYQQTPGQGLQFLFEYFSETQRNKGNFPGRFSGRQFSNSRSEMNVSTLELGDSALYLCASSLMGTQETQYFGPGTRLLVL.

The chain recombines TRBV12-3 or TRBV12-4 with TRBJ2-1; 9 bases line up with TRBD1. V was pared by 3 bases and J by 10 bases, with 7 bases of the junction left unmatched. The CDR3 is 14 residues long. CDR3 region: CASSLGWGTGEQFF. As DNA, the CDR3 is TGTGCCAGCAGTTTGGGTTGGGGGACAGGGGAGCAGTTCTTC.

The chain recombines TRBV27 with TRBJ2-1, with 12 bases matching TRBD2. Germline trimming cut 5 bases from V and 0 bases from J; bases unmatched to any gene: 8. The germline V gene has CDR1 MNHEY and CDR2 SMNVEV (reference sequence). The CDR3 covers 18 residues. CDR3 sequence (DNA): TGTGCCAGCAGTAGACCTAGCGGGGGGGCCTCCTCCTACAATGAGCAGTTCTTC. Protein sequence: CASSRPSGGASSYNEQFF.